Listed below are T cell receptor beta chains from one sample, sequenced in a study of vaccination effects on CD4 cells after COVID-19. Clones were sequenced by immunoSEQ multiplex PCR, and TCRdb holds only the in-frame ones, with some missing. The table includes roughly 70,000 clones, 76% detected once. Their target antigens are unknown. The source material was CD4+ T cells from PBMCs cultured with HCoV-OC43 spike peptides, sampled after COVID-19 vaccination. The receptors stem from a human donor who received a COVID-19 vaccine. Both conserved end residues are part of each CDR3. D genes are given only for firm matches. Clone size is stated in some rows and not others, as once, few, many or a class when expanded.

abundance	d_gene	v_gene	j_gene	CDR3aa
NA	NA	TRBV5-1	TRBJ1-6	CASSYSQESPLHF
NA	TRBD1	TRBV2	TRBJ1-2	CASRGQIEEDTF
NA	TRBD1	TRBV5-4	TRBJ1-3	CASSKGQGAMAGNTIYF
NA	NA	TRBV18	TRBJ2-3	CASSLLSPSTDTQYF
NA	TRBD2	TRBV15	TRBJ2-1	CATSRAHLAGSYNEQFF
NA	NA	TRBV5-1	TRBJ2-1	CASSLDFSSYNEQFF
NA	NA	TRBV5-1	TRBJ1-2	CASSRGGVENYGYTF
NA	NA	TRBV14	TRBJ2-3	CASSQDLNVYTQYF
NA	NA	TRBV11-2	TRBJ2-3	CASSLGPRVAPTDTQYF
NA	TRBD2	TRBV2	TRBJ2-1	CASSGRGSGGLSYNEQFF
few	TRBD1	TRBV19	TRBJ2-5	CASSIGRTGYTPQETQYF
once	TRBD2	TRBV19	TRBJ2-3	CASSMQTSWDTQYF
once	TRBD2	TRBV25-1	TRBJ2-5	CASSVGGGETQYF
NA	TRBD2	TRBV28	TRBJ2-5	CASRSRTSGMETQYF
few	TRBD1	TRBV2	TRBJ1-6	CASSEAGTGEGSPLHF
NA	NA	TRBV27	TRBJ1-1	CASSSGMGMVAFF
NA	NA	TRBV3-1/TRBV3-2	TRBJ2-4	CASSPQILAKNIQYF
NA	NA	TRBV5-1	TRBJ1-1	CASSQGQNTEAFF
NA	NA	TRBV11-2	TRBJ1-1	CASSLGGGEAFF
NA	TRBD2	TRBV24-1	TRBJ2-5	CATSDRLAGETQYF
once	NA	TRBV6-1	TRBJ2-5	CASRGVTETQYF
NA	NA	TRBV9	TRBJ1-3	CASSATGFSGNTIYF
NA	NA	TRBV12-5	TRBJ1-4	CASGFGTIEKLFF
NA	NA	TRBV9	TRBJ2-3	CASSVLGTVVDTQYF
few	NA	TRBV18	TRBJ1-4	CASSPRGALGEKLFF
few	TRBD2	TRBV4-2	TRBJ2-3	CASSGLAGGTDTQYF
once	NA	TRBV30	TRBJ1-5	CAWSKGENQPQHF
NA	NA	TRBV2	TRBJ1-5	CASSALLWDDSNQPQHF
NA	NA	TRBV28	TRBJ1-4	CASSSAATNEKLFF
NA	NA	TRBV14	TRBJ1-1	CASSRRRRLVAEAFF
NA	TRBD1	TRBV5-1	TRBJ2-3	CASSSMTGVTDTQYF
NA	NA	TRBV30	TRBJ1-5	CAWSPDTNQPQHF
few	NA	TRBV6-5	TRBJ1-2	CASTRLGGLDGYTF
once	TRBD1	TRBV11-2	TRBJ1-2	CASSLGTGSGYTF
NA	TRBD1	TRBV5-1	TRBJ1-4	CASSLEGQSNEKLFF
NA	TRBD1	TRBV19	TRBJ1-2	CASSIQGGIYGYTF
NA	NA	TRBV30	TRBJ2-5	CAWRSQGETQYF
NA	NA	TRBV7-9	TRBJ1-1	CASSLGARTTEAFF
few	TRBD1	TRBV5-1	TRBJ1-6	CASSLAATGNSPLHF
NA	TRBD2	TRBV5-6	TRBJ2-5	CASSAERGVQETQYF
NA	NA	TRBV4-2	TRBJ1-4	CASSQDWGAEKLFF
NA	NA	TRBV7-9	TRBJ2-1	CASSLFNEQFF
NA	TRBD1	TRBV29-1	TRBJ2-1	CSVRKGALYNEQFF
once	TRBD1	TRBV2	TRBJ1-2	CASSTNRGSNYGYTF
NA	NA	TRBV7-2	TRBJ2-5	CASSRRVETQYF
once	NA	TRBV5-1	TRBJ2-6	CASSSGQHSGANVLTF
NA	NA	TRBV6-5	TRBJ1-3	CASSFGSPKTGNTIYF
NA	NA	TRBV6-5	TRBJ1-6	CASSYSGATNNSPLHF
NA	NA	TRBV5-1	TRBJ1-2	CASSLVGDGYTF
NA	TRBD1	TRBV9	TRBJ1-2	CASSPGTANYGYTF
NA	NA	TRBV6-4	TRBJ1-4	CASSVEPRGSNEKLFF
NA	NA	TRBV5-1	TRBJ1-1	CASSTRDITEAFF
NA	TRBD2	TRBV7-2	TRBJ2-5	CASSSSRGAETQYF
NA	NA	TRBV7-3	TRBJ1-1	CASSLGGARNTEAFF
few	TRBD1	TRBV24-1	TRBJ2-1	CATSDFAGTGGSNEQFF
NA	TRBD1	TRBV27	TRBJ1-2	CASRKIGTGNGYTF
NA	NA	TRBV10-3	TRBJ1-2	CAISEEGRRDGYTF
few	NA	TRBV10-1	TRBJ2-2	CASSDVTGELFF